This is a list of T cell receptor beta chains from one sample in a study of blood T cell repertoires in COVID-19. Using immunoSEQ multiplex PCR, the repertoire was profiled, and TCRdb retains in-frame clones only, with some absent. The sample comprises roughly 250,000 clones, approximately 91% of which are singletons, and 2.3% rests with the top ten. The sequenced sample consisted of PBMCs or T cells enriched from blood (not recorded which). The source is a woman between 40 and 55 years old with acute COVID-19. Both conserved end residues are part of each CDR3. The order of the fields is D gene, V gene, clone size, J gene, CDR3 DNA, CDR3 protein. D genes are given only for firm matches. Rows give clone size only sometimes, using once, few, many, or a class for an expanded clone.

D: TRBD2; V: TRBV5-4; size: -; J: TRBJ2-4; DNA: TGTGCCAGCAGCTCCGGGACTAGCGGGAGTAGAAACATTCAGTACTTC; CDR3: CASSSGTSGSRNIQYF
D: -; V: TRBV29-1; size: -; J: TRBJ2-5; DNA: TGCAGCGTTGAAGAGGTTACGGGTAGGGAGACCCAGTACTTC; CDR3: CSVEEVTGRETQYF
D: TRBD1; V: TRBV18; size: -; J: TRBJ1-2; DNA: TGTGCCAGCTCACAGGACAGGGAGGCGTATGGCTACACCTTC; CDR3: CASSQDREAYGYTF
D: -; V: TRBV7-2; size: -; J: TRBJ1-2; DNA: TGTGCCAGCAGCGGAAAAGGGGGATCTAACTATGGCTACACCTTC; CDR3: CASSGKGGSNYGYTF
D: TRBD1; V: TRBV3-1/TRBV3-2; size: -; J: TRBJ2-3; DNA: TGTGCCAGCAGCACCCGGACAGGCTCATGGTATGGAGATACGCAGTATTTT; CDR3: CASSTRTGSWYGDTQYF
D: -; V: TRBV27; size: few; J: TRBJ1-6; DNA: TGTGCCAGCAGTACCTCCCGGACACATAATTCACCCCTCCACTTT; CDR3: CASSTSRTHNSPLHF
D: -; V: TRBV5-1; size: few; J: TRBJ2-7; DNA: TGCGCCAGCAGCTCCACCTACGAGCAGTACTTC; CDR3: CASSSTYEQYF
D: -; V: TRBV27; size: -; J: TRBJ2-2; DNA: TGTGCCAGCAGTTTACTTACAGGACTAACCGGGGAGCTGTTTTTT; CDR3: CASSLLTGLTGELFF
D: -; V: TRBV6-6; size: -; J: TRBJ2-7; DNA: TGTGCCAGCAGGCGACAGGACATGAGCTCCTACGAGCAGTACTTC; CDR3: CASRRQDMSSYEQYF
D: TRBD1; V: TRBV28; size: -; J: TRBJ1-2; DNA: TGTGCCAGCAGTTTACCGTACGGACAGGGGGCTGGTGGCTACACCTTC; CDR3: CASSLPYGQGAGGYTF
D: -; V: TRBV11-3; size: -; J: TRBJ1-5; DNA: TGTGCCAGCAGCTTAGGAGGAAATAATCAGCCCCAGCATTTT; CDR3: CASSLGGNNQPQHF
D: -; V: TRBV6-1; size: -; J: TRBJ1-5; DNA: TGTGCCAGCAGTGAACTACTAACCAAGCCCCAGCATTTT; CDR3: CASSELLTKPQHF
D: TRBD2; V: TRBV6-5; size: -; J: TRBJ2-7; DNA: TGTGCCAGCAGTTACCGGGGGGACTCCTACGAGCAGTACTTC; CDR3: CASSYRGDSYEQYF
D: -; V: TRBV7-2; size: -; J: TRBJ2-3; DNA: TGTGCCAGCAGCCGGGAGCAGACAGCCTACACAGATACGCAGTATTTT; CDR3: CASSREQTAYTDTQYF
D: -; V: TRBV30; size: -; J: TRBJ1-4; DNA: TGTGCCTGGAGTGTACGGATGGGTTCGGGTAATGAAAAACTGTTTTTT; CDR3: CAWSVRMGSGNEKLFF
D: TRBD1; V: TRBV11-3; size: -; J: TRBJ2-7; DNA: TGTGCCAGCAGCTTACGACAGGGGGATGACGAGCAGTACTTC; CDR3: CASSLRQGDDEQYF
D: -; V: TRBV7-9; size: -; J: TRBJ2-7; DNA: TGTGCCAGCAGCTTCCAGCCCGACAGGTCATACGAGCAGTACTTC; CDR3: CASSFQPDRSYEQYF
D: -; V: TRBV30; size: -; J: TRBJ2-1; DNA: TGTGCCTGGAGTGGCGGCCGGGGGTACAATGAGCAGTTCTTC; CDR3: CAWSGGRGYNEQFF
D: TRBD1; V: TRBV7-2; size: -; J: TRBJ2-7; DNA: TGTGCCAGCAGCTTAGGACAGGGTGGGTCCTACGAGCAGTACTTC; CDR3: CASSLGQGGSYEQYF